This TCR beta chain was sequenced during a study of blood T cell repertoires in COVID-19. The data were produced by immunoSEQ multiplex PCR, yet TCRdb's version contains in-frame clones alone and is incomplete. The repertoire consists of 150,000 to 200,000 clones, with just under 90% occurring once and the leading ten covering roughly an eighth. Germline V gives CDR1 MDHEN, CDR2 SYDVKM. Between the trimmed V and J ends, which lost 5 bases and 2 bases, there was a span of 14 bases. This CDR3 comprises 15 residues. The receptor was isolated from an older woman with COVID-19, enrolled during active disease. This chain joins TRBV28 and TRBJ2-3; possibly TRBD2 for D (5 bases). Source material: peripheral blood. In DNA, the CDR3 is TGTGCCAGCAGTAGGTTAGCGCGAATCACAGATACGCAGTATTTT. This translates into CASSRLARITDTQYF.